The 10 T cell receptor beta chains below come from one sample, sequenced in a study of beta chain features in type 1 diabetes. Every isolated RNA sample was fully reverse transcribed, so sequencing captured expressed TCRB transcripts. Sequencing was performed with immunoSEQ multiplex PCR; in TCRdb, only in-frame clones are kept and a portion is missing. The sample shows approximately 280,000 clones, approximately 15% of them seen only once. Broader study findings: Shorter TCRB CDR3s, moderately but significantly so, were found in Type 1 diabetes patients in all four CD4+ subsets.

No antigens are known for them. Sequencing input: naive CD4+ T cells from blood. All receptors come from a young man with type 1 diabetes.

Points on this clone: The same CDR3 is also encoded by other DNA sequences in this sample. V and J are TRBV5-1 and TRBJ2-5; weak D call: TRBD1 (5 bases). Germline-derived CDR1 and CDR2 are SGHRS and YFSETQ. CDR3 size: 13 residues. Trimming pared 1 base from V and 5 bases from J, leaving 9 bases between. The CDR3 loop reads CASSLRGSETQYF. In DNA, the CDR3 is TGCGCCAGCAGCTTGAGGGGCTCTGAGACCCAGTACTTC.

The rearrangement links TRBV4-1 to TRBJ1-1; D remains unclear. Trimming took 4 bases from V and 5 from J, leaving 17 bases between them. The CDR3 spans 15 residues. Germline-derived CDR1 and CDR2 are MGHRA and YSYEKL. In DNA form, the CDR3 reads TGCGCCAGCAGCCCCCGGGTGGCAGGCGGGACTGAAGCTTTCTTT. The encoded protein is CASSPRVAGGTEAFF.

The V gene is TRBV5-4, the J gene TRBJ2-4; 11 bases are shared with TRBD2. The CDR3 runs 15 residues. J lost 16 bases, V lost 4 bases, and 16 bases had no gene match. Germline assignment: CDR1 SGHNT and CDR2 YYREEE (reference sequence). CDR3 protein: CASSLAGASGGPRYF. CDR3 sequence (DNA): TGTGCCAGCAGCCTGGCGGGGGCTAGCGGGGGGCCCCGATACTTC.

As for this clone: At one of its ends the junction is not consistent with the germline gene, which may arise from a read error. The J gene is TRBJ2-5, the V gene TRBV5-5; D might be TRBD2 (5 bases). From germline, CDR1 is SGHKS and CDR2 YYEKEE (reference sequence). The CDR3 covers 11 residues. CDR3 residues: CASSYVSEEHF. The CDR3 DNA sequence: TGTGCCAGCAGCTACGTTTCGGAGGAGCACTTC.

The genes are TRBV27 and TRBJ1-2; 8 bases align to TRBD1. Germline CDR1 is MNHEY and CDR2 is SMNVEV (reference sequence). Unmatched junction bases numbered 4, after V lost 3 bases and J lost 7 bases. The CDR3 is 13 amino acids. CDR3 region: CASSFEQGVGYTF. In DNA, the CDR3 is TGTGCCAGCAGTTTCGAACAGGGGGTTGGCTACACCTTC.

The chain joins TRBV30 to TRBJ1-1; D perhaps matches TRBD1 (6 bases). Deletions cut 2 bases from V and 5 bases from J, with 15 bases between. The CDR3 runs to 14 residues. The germline gives CDR1 GTSNPN, CDR2 SVGIG (reference sequence). The CDR3 protein is CAWSFDRPRTEAFF. The CDR3 nucleotides are TGTGCCTGGAGTTTCGACAGGCCACGGACTGAAGCTTTCTTT.

This rearrangement joins TRBV19 to TRBJ2-5; D unresolved. Per germline, CDR1 LNHDA and CDR2 SQIVND (reference sequence). V was clipped by 3 bases and J by 3 bases, with 2 bases between them. The length of the CDR3 is 11 residues. As DNA, the CDR3 is TGTGCCAGTAGTATCGAAGAGACCCAGTACTTC. Encoded protein: CASSIEETQYF. Full variable domain (rest looked up from reference TRBV19 and TRBJ2-5): DGGITQSPKYLFRKEGQNVTLSCEQNLNHDAMYWYRQDPGQGLRLIYYSQIVNDFQKGDIAEGYSVSREKKESFPLTVTSAQKNPTAFYLCASSIEETQYFGPGTRLLVL.

DNA of the CDR3: TGTGCCACCTCCATGACGGGAATGGAAGAGCAGTACTTC. This encodes CATSMTGMEEQYF. The rearrangement joins TRBV6-1 to TRBJ2-7; D possibly corresponds to TRBD2 (5 bases). Germline CDR1 and CDR2: MNHNS and SASEGT. V was shortened by 10 bases and J by 7 bases, with 20 bases between the two germline ends. This CDR3 is built from 13 residues.

J is TRBJ1-5 and V is TRBV27; the D gene is possibly TRBD1 (5 bases). Germline-derived CDR1 and CDR2 are MNHEY and SMNVEV (reference sequence). Between the trimmed V and J ends, which lost 2 bases and 4 bases, there was a span of 15 bases. The CDR3 is made up of 16 amino acids. The CDR3 DNA follows: TGTGCCAGCAGTTTAAACAACCCGGGACTTAATCAGCCCCAGCATTTT. This codes for CASSLNNPGLNQPQHF.

This chain links TRBV29-1 with TRBJ2-5; 10 positions match TRBD2. Trimming removed 4 bases from V and 4 bases from J; junction bases left unmatched: 21. This CDR3 contains 19 residues. Germline V gene sequence: CDR1 SQVTM, CDR2 ANQGSEA. This CDR3 is CSVVRGLGTSALSRETQYF. The DNA of the CDR3 is TGCAGCGTTGTCAGGGGGCTTGGGACTAGCGCGCTCAGTAGAGAGACCCAGTACTTC.